This T cell receptor (beta chain) was found in a study of blood T cells in healthy people across ages. Study information: There was about one barcoded beta molecule captured by template switching per two T cells.

Trimming pared 4 bases from V and 0 bases from J, leaving 13 bases between. This CDR3 has 16 amino acids. Germline assignment: CDR1 MGHRA and CDR2 YSYEKL. The authors ran a second PCR of about 6 to 11 cycles using a sample-barcoded 5' primer and a J-beta primer mix. TCRdb ran MiXCR on the 5' RACE reads and lists one entry per CDR3 protein. The data hold fewer than 2,000,000 distinct CDR3 sequences, with around 36% observed a single time. This TCR derives from a woman under 40 in good health. The sample comprised blood. The chain employs TRBV4-1 and TRBJ2-1, with unresolved D. The CDR3 coding sequence is TGCGCCAGCAGCCGTCCCGACGGCAGCTCCTACAATGAGCAGTTCTTC. Encoded protein: CASSRPDGSSYNEQFF.